This T cell receptor (beta chain) originates from a study of blood T cell repertoires in COVID-19. Across about two dozen US areas, participants ranged in age from 18 to 89 years. Clones were read by immunoSEQ multiplex PCR, and TCRdb kept only the in-frame ones, dropping some. The sample has a few hundred thousand clones, around 89% seen once. This clone has only one observation. Germline CDR1 and CDR2: SGHRS and YFSETQ. Trimming removed 0 bases from V and 2 bases from J, with 12 bases in between. There are 15 residues in the CDR3. The clonotype comes from a woman in her 30s who had recovered from COVID-19. The V and J genes are TRBV5-1 and TRBJ2-7, with unresolved D. The sequencing sample was made of PBMCs or T cells enriched from blood (not recorded which). The CDR3 loop reads CASSLDSRRAYEQYF. CDR3 in DNA: TGCGCCAGCAGCTTGGACTCTAGGAGAGCCTACGAGCAGTACTTC.